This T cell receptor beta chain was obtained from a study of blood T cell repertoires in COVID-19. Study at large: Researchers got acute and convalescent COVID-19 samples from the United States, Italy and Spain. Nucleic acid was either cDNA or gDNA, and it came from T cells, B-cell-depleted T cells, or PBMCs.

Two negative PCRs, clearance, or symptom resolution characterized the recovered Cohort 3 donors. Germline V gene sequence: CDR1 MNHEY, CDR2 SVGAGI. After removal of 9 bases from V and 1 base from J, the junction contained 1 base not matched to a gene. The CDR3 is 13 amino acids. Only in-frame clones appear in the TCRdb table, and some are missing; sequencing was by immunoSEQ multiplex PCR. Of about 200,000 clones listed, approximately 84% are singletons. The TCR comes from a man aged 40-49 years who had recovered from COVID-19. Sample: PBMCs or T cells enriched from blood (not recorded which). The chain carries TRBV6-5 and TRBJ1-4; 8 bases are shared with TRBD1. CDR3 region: CASGQGTNEKLFF. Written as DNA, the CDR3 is TGTGCCAGTGGACAGGGAACTAATGAAAAACTGTTTTTT.